These 21 T cell receptor beta chains originate from one sample sequenced in a study of T-cell reconstitution after alpha-beta-depleted transplantation in children. TCRbeta library preparation incorporated unique molecular identifiers. TCRdb itself ran the PCR reads through MiXCR, one entry per CDR3 protein. This table holds around 530,000 distinct CDR3 sequences, approximately 29% found once. This specimen was PBMCs from the stem cell graft donor, taken from the stem cell graft. Receptors were obtained from a human donor who donated a stem cell graft to a child with aplastic anemia.

This clonotype occurred a few times. The rearrangement uses TRBV20-1 and TRBJ1-6; no clear D gene. Germline CDR1 reads DFQATT; CDR2 reads SNEGSKA (reference sequence). V lost 5 bases and J 7 bases, leaving 9 bases between the germline ends. This CDR3 has 12 amino acids. The DNA for the CDR3 is TGCAGTGCTTTTGAGGGAAATTCACCCCTCCACTTT. Residues: CSAFEGNSPLHF.

This clonotype showed up just a few times. The rearrangement uses TRBV12-3 or TRBV12-4 and TRBJ2-2; 13 bases agree with TRBD2. V lost 6 bases and J lost 4; bases outside the gene matches: 5. The CDR3 length is 16 residues. CDR3 amino acids: CASRGGLAGPTGELFF. The CDR3 coding sequence is TGTGCCAGCAGGGGGGGACTAGCGGGACCCACCGGGGAGCTGTTTTTT.

The chain joins TRBV12-3 or TRBV12-4 to TRBJ1-1; 10 bases are a match to TRBD1. This CDR3 has 15 residues. V was pared by 6 bases and J by 1 base, with 5 bases of the junction left unmatched. CDR3 protein: CASRRQGAGNTEAFF. CDR3 nucleotide sequence: TGTGCCAGCAGAAGACAGGGGGCGGGGAACACTGAAGCTTTCTTT.

The chain links TRBV20-1 to TRBJ1-1; TRBD1 aligns across 9 bases. J gave up 1 base and V 1 base, and 7 bases lay outside the gene matches. The CDR3 length is 16 residues. Germline loops: CDR1 DFQATT, CDR2 SNEGSKA (reference sequence). CDR3 protein: CSARGGGTGRNTEAFF. The CDR3 coding sequence is TGCAGTGCTAGAGGAGGCGGGACAGGGAGGAACACTGAAGCTTTCTTT.

The rearrangement links TRBV2 to TRBJ2-1; TRBD1 agrees at 9 bases. V lost 6 bases to trimming and J lost 0 bases; unmatched junction nucleotides: 6. This CDR3 has 16 amino acids. The V gene's germline CDR1 is SNHLY and CDR2 FYNNEI. CDR3 sequence reads: CASSKETGGSYNEQFF. In DNA form, the CDR3 reads TGTGCCAGCAGCAAGGAGACAGGGGGCTCCTACAATGAGCAGTTCTTC.

This sequence joins TRBV7-2 and TRBJ2-5; 8 positions match TRBD2. The junction had 12 bases not matched to a gene; V was cut back by 2 bases and J by 7 bases. CDR1 SGHTA and CDR2 FQGNSA come from the germline V gene. This CDR3 is built from 16 residues. DNA for the CDR3: TGTGCCAGCAGCTTATCCGATAGCGGGGCCCCGGGGACCCAGTACTTC. Its translation is CASSLSDSGAPGTQYF.

The chain has TRBV5-6 and TRBJ2-1; TRBD2 matches at 11 bases. Per germline, CDR1 SGHDT and CDR2 YYEEEE. CDR3 size: 15 residues. Trimming removed 1 base from V and 9 bases from J; junction bases left unmatched: 6. The DNA of the CDR3 is TGTGCCAGCAGCTTGATAACTAGCGGGAGTTCTGAGCAGTTCTTC. It yields the protein CASSLITSGSSEQFF.

The chain links TRBV7-9 to TRBJ1-2, with D perhaps TRBD1 (6 bases). V was pared by 0 bases and J by 7 bases, with 21 bases between. Germline CDR1 SEHNR, CDR2 FQNEAQ (reference sequence). This CDR3 has 17 residues. The CDR3 loop is CASSLALNLGGGSGYTF. CDR3 DNA sequence: TGTGCCAGCAGCTTAGCCCTCAATTTGGGGGGCGGGAGTGGCTACACCTTC.

This clonotype was seen only a few times. The rearrangement joins TRBV20-1 to TRBJ1-1, with TRBD1 as a possible D gene (6 bases). The CDR3 has 14 amino acids. Trimming cost V 2 bases and J 4 bases, with 14 bases left between them. CDR1 is DFQATT and CDR2 is SNEGSKA in the germline V gene (reference sequence). The CDR3 protein is CSARRGGGFTEAFF. CDR3 in DNA: TGCAGTGCTAGACGTGGAGGGGGTTTCACTGAAGCTTTCTTT.

This clonotype has more than one count but fewer than ten. V gene TRBV7-2 combines with J gene TRBJ2-1; 9 bases fit TRBD2. The CDR3 has 17 residues. V lost 5 bases and J lost 12; bases outside the gene matches: 20. Germline-derived CDR1 and CDR2 are SGHTA and FQGNSA. CDR3 bases: TGTGCCAGCAGCCAGATGCTGAGACTAGCGGAAGGGGCGAGGCAGTTCTTC. This translates into CASSQMLRLAEGARQFF.

This clonotype came up many times. The CDR3 nucleotides are TGTGCCAGCAGCCCAGAGACGACGGCGAACACTGAAGCTTTCTTT. It codes for CASSPETTANTEAFF. The V and J genes are TRBV11-1 and TRBJ1-1; D not resolved. The CDR3 spans 15 residues. V was trimmed by 5 bases and J by 1 base, leaving 14 bases between them. Germline V lookup: CDR1 SGHAT, CDR2 FQDESV (reference sequence).

The DNA for the CDR3 is TGTGCCAGCAGCGTAGTACACAACACTGAAGCTTTCTTT. Its translation is CASSVVHNTEAFF. The gene calls are TRBV9 and TRBJ1-1; no reliable D call. CDR3 length: 13 amino acids. Trimming took off 0 bases at V and 2 bases at J, with 5 bases between the two ends. In germline, CDR1 is SGDLS, CDR2 YYNGEE.

This clonotype has more than one count but fewer than ten. The V gene is TRBV6-2 or TRBV6-3, the J gene TRBJ1-5, with 8 bases identical to TRBD1. This CDR3 has 16 residues. Germline loops: CDR1 MNHEY, CDR2 SVGEGT. With V trimmed by 10 bases and J by 2 bases, 13 bases remained unmatched. Here the CDR3 reads CATGAQGADGNQPQHF. CDR3 coding DNA: TGTGCCACAGGGGCGCAGGGGGCGGATGGCAATCAGCCCCAGCATTTT.

The gene calls are TRBV27 and TRBJ2-2; 7 bases map to TRBD1. CDR1 is MNHEY and CDR2 is SMNVEV in the germline V gene (reference sequence). The CDR3 runs 14 residues. V trimming: 7 bases; J trimming: 1 base; junction bases outside the gene matches: 3. The CDR3 DNA reads as TGTGCCAGCACCTGGACAGGGAACACCGGGGAGCTGTTTTTT. Protein sequence: CASTWTGNTGELFF.

There are a few counts of this clonotype. V gene TRBV7-8 combines with J gene TRBJ1-5; no firm D call. CDR1 and CDR2 (germline): SGHVS, FQNEAQ. Trimming shortened V by 1 base and J by 5 bases, and 9 bases separated the two germline ends. The CDR3 runs 14 residues. CDR3 loop: CASSLVPGHQPQHF. The CDR3 region has the DNA TGTGCCAGCAGCTTAGTTCCAGGCCATCAGCCCCAGCATTTT. The full variable domain, rest sourced from reference TRBV7-8 and TRBJ1-5, is GAGVSQSPRYKVAKRGQDVALRCDPISGHVSLFWYQQALGQGPEFLTYFQNEAQLDKSGLPSDRFFAERPEGSVSTLKIQRTQQEDSAVYLCASSLVPGHQPQHFGDGTRLSIL.

This clonotype occurred a few times. The rearrangement uses TRBV9 and TRBJ1-1; 8 bases align to TRBD1. V trimming: 0 bases; J trimming: 10 bases; junction bases outside the gene matches: 11. This CDR3 has 15 residues. Germline lookup yields CDR1 SGDLS and CDR2 YYNGEE. The CDR3: CASSVGGQGPGGAFF. Written as DNA, the CDR3 is TGTGCCAGCAGCGTAGGAGGACAGGGCCCCGGGGGAGCTTTCTTT.

V is TRBV2 and J is TRBJ2-7; TRBD2 matches 8 bases. Trimming removed 0 bases from V and 6 bases from J; junction bases left unmatched: 7. The germline gives CDR1 SNHLY, CDR2 FYNNEI. The CDR3 contains 15 residues. The CDR3: CASSEARVAGSEQYV. The CDR3 DNA reads as TGTGCCAGCAGTGAAGCGAGGGTAGCGGGATCCGAGCAGTACGTC.

The chain is built from TRBV5-5 and TRBJ2-1; TRBD1 matches at 11 bases. The length of the CDR3 is 16 residues. Losses at the gene ends were 4 bases for V and 3 bases for J; bases not matched to a gene: 6. Germline V gene sequence: CDR1 SGHKS, CDR2 YYEKEE (reference sequence). DNA for the CDR3: TGTGCCAGCAGCACCCTGGGACAGGGGGTCTACAATGAGCAGTTCTTC. Encoded protein: CASSTLGQGVYNEQFF.

The chain recombines TRBV28 with TRBJ1-1; D might be TRBD1 (5 bases). V was clipped by 3 bases and J by 10 bases, with 12 bases between them. Looked up from germline, CDR1 is MDHEN and CDR2 is SYDVKM. There are 12 residues in the CDR3. CDR3 sequence reads: CASSLEGLGAFF. DNA of the CDR3: TGTGCCAGCAGTTTGGAGGGGCTCGGAGCTTTCTTT.

The chain carries TRBV3-1 and TRBJ1-1; D is perhaps TRBD1 (5 bases). The CDR3 has 16 amino acids. V shed 5 bases and J shed 2 bases, with 18 bases lying between them. The germline CDR1 and CDR2 sequences are LGHDT and YNNKEL (reference sequence). CDR3 bases: TGTGCCAGCAGCTATGCGACGGCAGGGTCCAACACTGAAGCTTTCTTT. Protein sequence: CASSYATAGSNTEAFF.

This clonotype has more than one count but fewer than ten. V and J are TRBV4-3 and TRBJ1-1; D possibly corresponds to TRBD1 (6 bases). Trimming removed 0 bases at V and 0 bases at J, with 11 bases between. The germline V gene encodes CDR1 LGHNA and CDR2 YSLEER. CDR3 length equals 16 residues. The CDR3 sequence: CASSQDPGQMNTEAFF. The CDR3 bases are TGCGCCAGCAGCCAAGATCCGGGACAAATGAACACTGAAGCTTTCTTT.